Shown below are 17 T cell receptor beta chains from a single sample sequenced in a study of shared clonotypes between healthy human individuals. Naive CD8 populations comprised CD45RO-negative cells positively selected for CCR7, excluding terminally differentiated effector memory CD45RA+ cells. Here immunoSEQ multiplex PCR was the method, and the copy in TCRdb shows in-frame clones only, minus some. The data contain around 2.1 million clones, about 92% of them singletons. Sequenced material: naive CD8+ T cells from PBMCs. Source of these receptors: a young man in good health. Some clones in this sample may be carry-over from other donors' samples.

This clone was seen more than once but under ten times. The rearrangement joins TRBV4-1 to TRBJ1-5; D possibly corresponds to TRBD1 (5 bases). The germline V gene encodes CDR1 MGHRA and CDR2 YSYEKL. The CDR3 has 14 residues. Trimming left V 0 bases short and J 7 bases short, with 10 bases between. CDR3 region: CASSQDPGQQPQHF. CDR3 DNA sequence: TGCGCCAGCAGCCAAGATCCAGGGCAGCAGCCCCAGCATTTT.

Only one count was recorded for this clone. The V and J genes are TRBV29-1 and TRBJ2-7; D ambiguous. CDR3 length: 17 residues. Germline values: CDR1 SQVTM, CDR2 ANQGSEA. Between the trimmed V and J ends, which lost 4 bases and 1 base, there was a span of 23 bases. This CDR3 is CSVGLGPGPSPSYEQYF. The CDR3 region has the DNA TGCAGCGTTGGCCTCGGGCCCGGCCCTTCCCCTTCCTACGAGCAGTACTTC.

The gene calls are TRBV4-1 and TRBJ2-2; TRBD2 agrees at 10 bases. CDR1 and CDR2 (germline): MGHRA, YSYEKL. Trimming removed 3 bases from V and 5 bases from J; junction bases left unmatched: 6. The CDR3 extends over 16 amino acids. The CDR3 DNA reads TGCGCCAGCAGCCATACGAGCGGGAGGGCTACCGGGGAGCTGTTTTTT. Its translation: CASSHTSGRATGELFF.

This clone was seen repeatedly, ten times or more. This rearrangement joins TRBV5-1 to TRBJ2-7, with 11 bases aligning to TRBD1. The junction had 4 bases not matched to a gene; V was cut back by 1 base and J by 4 bases. CDR3 length: 15 residues. Germline CDR1 reads SGHRS; CDR2 reads YFSETQ. In DNA, the CDR3 is TGCGCCAGCAGCTTGATTGGGACAGGGGGGTACGAGCAGTACTTC. It yields the protein CASSLIGTGGYEQYF.

This chain links TRBV7-6 with TRBJ2-5; TRBD2 matches at 13 bases. Germline assignment: CDR1 SGHVS and CDR2 FNYEAQ. Trimming cost V 0 bases and J 4 bases; bases outside gene matches: 20. This CDR3 has 22 residues. The CDR3 here is CASSLAEWGLAGLSDRGETQYF. CDR3 DNA sequence: TGTGCCAGCAGCTTAGCGGAATGGGGACTAGCGGGACTCTCAGATCGGGGAGAGACCCAGTACTTC.

The chain joins TRBV6-6 to TRBJ2-7, with D unclear. V dropped 4 bases and J dropped 0 bases, with 7 bases sitting between them. Germline V gene lookup returns CDR1 MNHNY and CDR2 SVGAGI (reference sequence). CDR3 length: 13 residues. The CDR3 DNA reads as TGTGCCAGCAGTTCCTTCCCCTCCTACGAGCAGTACTTC. This translates into CASSSFPSYEQYF.

The J gene is TRBJ1-1, the V gene TRBV15; TRBD1 agrees at 7 bases. The CDR3 spans 17 residues. V gave up 0 bases and J gave up 7 bases; unmatched junction bases: 14. CDR1 is LNHNV, CDR2 YYDKDF, per germline (reference sequence). In nucleotides, the CDR3 is TGTGCCACCAGCAGAGATATGGACCATAAACAGGGGAGTGAAGCTTTCTTT. Its translation is CATSRDMDHKQGSEAFF.

The chain couples TRBV6-1 to TRBJ2-5; perhaps TRBD2 as D (6 bases). V was cut by 11 bases and J by 4 bases, with 14 bases left in between. The germline gives CDR1 MNHNS, CDR2 SASEGT. The CDR3 loop spans 12 amino acids. The chain's CDR3 is CAWRDQRETQYF. CDR3 nucleotides: TGTGCCTGGCGGGACCAGAGAGAGACCCAGTACTTC.

The chain couples TRBV19 to TRBJ2-5; 9 bases line up with TRBD2. Germline CDR1 and CDR2: LNHDA and SQIVND (reference sequence). The CDR3 has 14 amino acids. The trim removed 3 bases at V and 5 bases at J, leaving 4 bases unmatched. CDR3 protein: CASSIKREDETQYF. DNA for the CDR3: TGTGCCAGTAGTATTAAGCGGGAGGACGAGACCCAGTACTTC.

V usage is TRBV28 and J usage is TRBJ2-7; the D is unclear. V lost 1 base, J lost 3 bases, and 10 bases lay in between. The CDR3 covers 14 residues. Germline lookup yields CDR1 MDHEN and CDR2 SYDVKM. CDR3 in DNA: TGTGCCAGCAGTTTATCCAAGCCGCTCTACGAGCAGTACTTC. It encodes CASSLSKPLYEQYF.

The chain is built from TRBV6-1 and TRBJ2-7; D unresolved. The V end was cut by 3 bases, the J end by 2 bases, with 14 bases between. There are 15 residues in the CDR3. Per the germline V gene, CDR1 is MNHNS and CDR2 is SASEGT. As DNA, the CDR3 is TGTGCCAGCAGTGACAGGACGAGCCTCACCTACGAGCAGTACTTC. The encoded protein is CASSDRTSLTYEQYF.

The chain joins TRBV28 to TRBJ1-4, with D perhaps TRBD1 (5 bases). The V gene lost 3 bases and the J gene lost 8 bases, with 13 bases spanning the gap. CDR1 is MDHEN and CDR2 is SYDVKM in the germline V gene. The CDR3 runs to 14 residues. The CDR3 bases are TGTGCCAGCAGTTTTTACGGGGGAAAAGAAAAACTGTTTTTT. As protein: CASSFYGGKEKLFF. The entire variable domain, with the rest obtained from reference TRBV28 and TRBJ1-4, is as follows: DVKVTQSSRYLVKRTGEKVFLECVQDMDHENMFWYRQDPGLGLRLIYFSYDVKMKEKGDIPEGYSVSREKKERFSLILESASTNQTSMYLCASSFYGGKEKLFFGSGTQLSVL.

The V gene is TRBV5-1, the J gene TRBJ2-7, with D unclear. CDR1 is SGHRS, CDR2 YFSETQ, per germline. This CDR3 is 15 amino acids long. The V and J ends lost 2 bases and 4 bases respectively, with 16 bases between them. CDR3 DNA sequence: TGCGCCAGCAGCTTTGAGTCTCTTATGGGATACGAGCAGTACTTC. This codes for CASSFESLMGYEQYF.

This clone was observed a handful of times. This chain uses TRBV6-5 with TRBJ1-2; no clear D gene. Germline V gene data show CDR1 as MNHEY and CDR2 as SVGAGI. Trimming cost V 6 bases and J 7 bases, with 15 bases left between them. This CDR3 spans 13 amino acids. The CDR3 spells CASSPLFGAGYTF. The CDR3 nucleotides read TGTGCCAGCAGCCCCCTCTTTGGAGCTGGCTACACCTTC.

The V call is TRBV15, the J call TRBJ1-1; D gene uncertain. V lost 8 bases and J 4 bases, leaving 11 bases between the germline ends. The CDR3 spans 12 residues. Per the germline V gene, CDR1 is LNHNV and CDR2 is YYDKDF (reference sequence). This chain's CDR3 is CATDQAGTEAFF. CDR3 DNA: TGTGCCACCGACCAGGCCGGCACTGAAGCTTTCTTT.

V usage is TRBV5-6 and J usage is TRBJ1-3; TRBD1 might be the D (5 bases). The CDR3 sequence is 15 residues long. V was clipped by 3 bases and J by 0 bases, with 10 bases between them. In germline, CDR1 is SGHDT, CDR2 YYEEEE. The CDR3 loop reads CASSYGTDSGNTIYF. CDR3 coding DNA: TGTGCCAGCAGCTACGGGACGGACTCTGGAAACACCATATATTTT.

The rearrangement links TRBV28 to TRBJ1-2, with D hard to call. The germline CDR1 and CDR2 sequences are MDHEN and SYDVKM. The CDR3 runs to 15 residues. Trimming shortened V by 1 base and J by 2 bases, and 11 bases separated the two germline ends. DNA of the CDR3: TGTGCCAGCAGTTTATTTGCCCAGGCAAACTATGGCTACACCTTC. It codes for CASSLFAQANYGYTF.